Following are 7 T cell receptor beta chains from one sample sequenced in a study of T cell responses to AZD1222 COVID-19 vaccine. Clones were sequenced by immunoSEQ multiplex PCR, and TCRdb holds only the in-frame ones, with some missing. The table lists 150,000 to 200,000 clones, about 89% of them singletons. This sample comprised peripheral blood, obtained on day 0 of AZD1222 vaccination. Receptors were obtained from an adult in good health.

The J gene is TRBJ1-1, the V gene TRBV9; D is unresolved. Trimming left V 3 bases short and J 3 bases short, with 6 bases between. The CDR3 contains 12 residues. Germline V gene data show CDR1 as SGDLS and CDR2 as YYNGEE. CDR3 sequence (DNA): TGTGCCAGCAGCGCCCTAGACACTGAAGCTTTCTTT. Protein: CASSALDTEAFF.

The gene calls are TRBV30 and TRBJ2-1; 7 bases match TRBD1. Germline V gives CDR1 GTSNPN, CDR2 SVGIG (reference sequence). There are 12 residues in the CDR3. The V gene end was trimmed by 5 bases and the J gene end by 7 bases; junction bases not matched to a gene: 5. CDR3 residues: CAWDRAGNEQFF. DNA for the CDR3: TGTGCCTGGGACAGGGCCGGTAATGAGCAGTTCTTC.

The rearrangement uses TRBV4-2 and TRBJ2-1; D is perhaps TRBD2 (6 bases). The CDR3 is 16 amino acids. Per the germline V gene, CDR1 is LGHNA and CDR2 is YNFKEQ. Trimming left V 0 bases short and J 5 bases short, with 14 bases between. CDR3 in amino acids: CASSQDWAGLNNEQFF. The CDR3 nucleotides are TGTGCCAGCAGCCAAGACTGGGCGGGACTTAACAATGAGCAGTTCTTC.

V usage is TRBV7-9 and J usage is TRBJ1-2; 7 bases line up with TRBD1. V shed 4 bases, J shed 2 bases, and the junction held 7 bases outside the gene matches. CDR1 is SEHNR and CDR2 is FQNEAQ in the germline V gene (reference sequence). This CDR3 is 15 amino acids long. CDR3 DNA sequence: TGTGCCAGCAGCTCGCAAGGGACAGCCAACTATGGCTACACCTTC. Amino acids: CASSSQGTANYGYTF.

This sequence joins TRBV6-1 and TRBJ1-5; unclear D gene. Trimming took 3 bases from V and 3 from J, leaving 12 bases between them. The CDR3 consists of 15 residues. Per the germline V gene, CDR1 is MNHNS and CDR2 is SASEGT. The DNA for the CDR3 is TGTGCCAGCAGTGATCTGGAGAGTTACAATCAGCCCCAGCATTTT. This translates into CASSDLESYNQPQHF.

The V call is TRBV3-1 (or the pseudogene TRBV3-2), the J call TRBJ2-2; D gene unclear. The CDR3 totals 14 residues. Trimming shortened V by 3 bases and J by 4 bases, and 9 bases separated the two germline ends. Looked up from germline, CDR1 is LGHDT and CDR2 is YNNKEL (reference sequence). The CDR3 DNA follows: TGTGCCAGCAGCCAGGCTCACGCCACCGGGGAGCTGTTTTTT. Protein product: CASSQAHATGELFF.

V usage is TRBV30 and J usage is TRBJ2-7; 12 positions agree with TRBD1. J gave up 2 bases and V 3 bases, and 11 bases lay outside the gene matches. This CDR3 has 17 amino acids. Germline CDR1 is GTSNPN and CDR2 is SVGIG (reference sequence). As DNA, the CDR3 is TGTGCCTGGAGGGGACGACTGGGGACAGGGGGCGCCTACGAGCAGTACTTC. Amino acids: CAWRGRLGTGGAYEQYF. The variable domain in full, completed from reference TRBV30 and TRBJ2-7, reads SQTIHQWPATLVQPVGSPLSLECTVEGTSNPNLYWYRQAAGRGLQLLFYSVGIGQISSEVPQNLSASRPQDRQFILSSKKLLLSDSGFYLCAWRGRLGTGGAYEQYFGPGTRLTVT.